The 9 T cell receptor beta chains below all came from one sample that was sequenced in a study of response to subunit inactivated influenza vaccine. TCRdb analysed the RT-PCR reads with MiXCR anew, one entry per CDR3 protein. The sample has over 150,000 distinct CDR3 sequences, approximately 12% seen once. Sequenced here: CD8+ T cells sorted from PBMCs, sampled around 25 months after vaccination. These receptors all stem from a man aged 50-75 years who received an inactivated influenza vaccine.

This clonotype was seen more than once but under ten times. The CDR3 region is CASTGASYEQYF. DNA of the CDR3: TGTGCCAGCACGGGGGCTTCCTACGAGCAGTACTTC. The chain combines TRBV7-9 with TRBJ2-7; D is possibly TRBD1 or TRBD2 (6 bases each). V shed 7 bases and J shed 1 base, with 8 bases lying between them. The germline V gene has CDR1 SEHNR and CDR2 FQNEAQ (reference sequence). The CDR3 extends over 12 amino acids.

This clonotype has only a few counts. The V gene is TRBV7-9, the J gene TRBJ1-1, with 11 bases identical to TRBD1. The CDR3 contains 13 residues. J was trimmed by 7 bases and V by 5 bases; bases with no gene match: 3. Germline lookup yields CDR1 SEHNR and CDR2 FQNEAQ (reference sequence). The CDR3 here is CASSIGTGGEAFF. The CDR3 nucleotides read TGTGCCAGCAGCATTGGGACAGGGGGTGAAGCTTTCTTT.

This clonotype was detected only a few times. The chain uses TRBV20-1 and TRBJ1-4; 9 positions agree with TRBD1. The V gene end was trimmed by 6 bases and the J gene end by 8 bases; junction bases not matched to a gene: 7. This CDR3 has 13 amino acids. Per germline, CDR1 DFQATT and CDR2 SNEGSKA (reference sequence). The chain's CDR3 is CSARTGADEKLFF. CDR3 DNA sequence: TGCAGTGCCCGGACAGGGGCAGACGAAAAACTGTTTTTT.

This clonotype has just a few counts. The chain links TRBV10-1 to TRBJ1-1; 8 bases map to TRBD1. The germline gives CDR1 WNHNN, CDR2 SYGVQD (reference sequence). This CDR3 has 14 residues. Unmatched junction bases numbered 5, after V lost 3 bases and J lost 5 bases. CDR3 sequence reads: CASSDTNRGTEAFF. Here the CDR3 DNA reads TGCGCCAGCAGTGATACCAACAGGGGGACTGAAGCTTTCTTT.

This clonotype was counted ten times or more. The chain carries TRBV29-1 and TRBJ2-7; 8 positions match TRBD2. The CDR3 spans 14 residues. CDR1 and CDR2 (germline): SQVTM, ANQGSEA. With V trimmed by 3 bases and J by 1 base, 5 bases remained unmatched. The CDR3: CSVEGLAGSYEQYF. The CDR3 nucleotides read TGCAGCGTTGAGGGTCTAGCGGGTTCCTACGAGCAGTACTTC.

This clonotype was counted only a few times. DNA of the CDR3: TGCGCCAGCAGTCGACAGGGTAATCAGCCCCAGCATTTT. Amino acid sequence: CASSRQGNQPQHF. This chain links TRBV10-1 with TRBJ1-5, with 7 bases fitting TRBD1. Germline CDR1 reads WNHNN; CDR2 reads SYGVQD (reference sequence). V lost 5 bases to trimming and J lost 4 bases; unmatched junction nucleotides: 2. This CDR3 has 13 amino acids.

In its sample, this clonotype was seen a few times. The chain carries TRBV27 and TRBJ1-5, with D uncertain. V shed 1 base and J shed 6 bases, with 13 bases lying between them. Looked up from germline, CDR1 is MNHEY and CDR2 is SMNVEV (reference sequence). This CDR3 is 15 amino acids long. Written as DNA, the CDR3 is TGTGCCAGCAGTTTATTTTGGGAGGGCGGTCAGCCCCAGCATTTT. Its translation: CASSLFWEGGQPQHF.

The CDR3 reads CASRQGQYNEQFF. CDR3 coding DNA: TGTGCCAGCAGACAGGGACAGTACAATGAGCAGTTCTTC. The V call is TRBV6-1, the J call TRBJ2-1; 7 nucleotides agree with TRBD1. The CDR3 has 13 amino acids. Per germline, CDR1 MNHNS and CDR2 SASEGT. With V trimmed by 6 bases and J by 4 bases, 3 bases remained unmatched.

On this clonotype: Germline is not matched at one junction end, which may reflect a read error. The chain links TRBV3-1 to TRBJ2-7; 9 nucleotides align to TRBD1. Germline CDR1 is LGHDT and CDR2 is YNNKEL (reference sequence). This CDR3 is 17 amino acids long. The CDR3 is CASTQYLGTGPDYEQYF. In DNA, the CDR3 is TGTGCCAGCACCCAATACCTGGGGACAGGGCCTGACTACGAGCAGTACTTC.